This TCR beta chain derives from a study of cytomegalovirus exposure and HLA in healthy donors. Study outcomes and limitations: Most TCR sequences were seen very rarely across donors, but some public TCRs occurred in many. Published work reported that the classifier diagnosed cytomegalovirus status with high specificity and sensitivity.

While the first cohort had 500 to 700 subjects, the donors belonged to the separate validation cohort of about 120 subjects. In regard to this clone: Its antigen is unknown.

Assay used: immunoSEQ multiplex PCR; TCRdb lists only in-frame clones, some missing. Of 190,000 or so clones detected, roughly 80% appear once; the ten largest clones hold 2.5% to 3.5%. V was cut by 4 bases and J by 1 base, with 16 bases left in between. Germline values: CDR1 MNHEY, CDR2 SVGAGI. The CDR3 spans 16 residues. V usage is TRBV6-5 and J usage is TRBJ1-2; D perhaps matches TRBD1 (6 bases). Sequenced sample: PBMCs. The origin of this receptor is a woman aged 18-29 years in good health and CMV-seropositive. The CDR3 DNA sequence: TGTGCCAGCAGTTCTGGGGGGGCCTTTTTTAACTATGGCTACACCTTC. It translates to CASSSGGAFFNYGYTF.